This TCR beta chain emerged from a study of shared clonotypes between healthy human individuals. As for the study in general: Each donor's CD8 memory used one plate, CD8 naive two, each CD4 subset three. Study results and limitations: About 5% of naive CD4 clonotypes were common to several donors. Rarefaction showed sorted-subset sequencing was incomplete despite large depth. Among the subsets, naive ones generally showed larger estimated richness than memory ones.

Germline assignment: CDR1 SGHVS and CDR2 FNYEAQ. The CDR3 length is 16 residues. On this clone: Its antigen is unknown.

Measured with immunoSEQ multiplex PCR; TCRdb has only the in-frame clones, and not every one. The sample shows around 2,000,000 clones, 90% to 95% of them seen only once. CD45RO negativity and positive selection for CCR7 defined naive CD8 cells, a population that excluded terminally differentiated effector memory CD45RA+ cells. Material for sequencing was naive CD8+ T cells from PBMCs. This clonotype was sampled from a man aged 18 to 29 in good health. Some clones in this sample may be carry-over from other donors' samples. V is TRBV7-6 and J is TRBJ2-5; D not resolved. The J call may not be correct, given that the DNA end is closer to TRBJ2-7. The CDR3 coding sequence is TGTGCCAGCAGCTTACCCTCGTCAGCGAGCTCCTACGAGCAGTACTTC. The encoded protein is CASSLPSSASSYEQYF.